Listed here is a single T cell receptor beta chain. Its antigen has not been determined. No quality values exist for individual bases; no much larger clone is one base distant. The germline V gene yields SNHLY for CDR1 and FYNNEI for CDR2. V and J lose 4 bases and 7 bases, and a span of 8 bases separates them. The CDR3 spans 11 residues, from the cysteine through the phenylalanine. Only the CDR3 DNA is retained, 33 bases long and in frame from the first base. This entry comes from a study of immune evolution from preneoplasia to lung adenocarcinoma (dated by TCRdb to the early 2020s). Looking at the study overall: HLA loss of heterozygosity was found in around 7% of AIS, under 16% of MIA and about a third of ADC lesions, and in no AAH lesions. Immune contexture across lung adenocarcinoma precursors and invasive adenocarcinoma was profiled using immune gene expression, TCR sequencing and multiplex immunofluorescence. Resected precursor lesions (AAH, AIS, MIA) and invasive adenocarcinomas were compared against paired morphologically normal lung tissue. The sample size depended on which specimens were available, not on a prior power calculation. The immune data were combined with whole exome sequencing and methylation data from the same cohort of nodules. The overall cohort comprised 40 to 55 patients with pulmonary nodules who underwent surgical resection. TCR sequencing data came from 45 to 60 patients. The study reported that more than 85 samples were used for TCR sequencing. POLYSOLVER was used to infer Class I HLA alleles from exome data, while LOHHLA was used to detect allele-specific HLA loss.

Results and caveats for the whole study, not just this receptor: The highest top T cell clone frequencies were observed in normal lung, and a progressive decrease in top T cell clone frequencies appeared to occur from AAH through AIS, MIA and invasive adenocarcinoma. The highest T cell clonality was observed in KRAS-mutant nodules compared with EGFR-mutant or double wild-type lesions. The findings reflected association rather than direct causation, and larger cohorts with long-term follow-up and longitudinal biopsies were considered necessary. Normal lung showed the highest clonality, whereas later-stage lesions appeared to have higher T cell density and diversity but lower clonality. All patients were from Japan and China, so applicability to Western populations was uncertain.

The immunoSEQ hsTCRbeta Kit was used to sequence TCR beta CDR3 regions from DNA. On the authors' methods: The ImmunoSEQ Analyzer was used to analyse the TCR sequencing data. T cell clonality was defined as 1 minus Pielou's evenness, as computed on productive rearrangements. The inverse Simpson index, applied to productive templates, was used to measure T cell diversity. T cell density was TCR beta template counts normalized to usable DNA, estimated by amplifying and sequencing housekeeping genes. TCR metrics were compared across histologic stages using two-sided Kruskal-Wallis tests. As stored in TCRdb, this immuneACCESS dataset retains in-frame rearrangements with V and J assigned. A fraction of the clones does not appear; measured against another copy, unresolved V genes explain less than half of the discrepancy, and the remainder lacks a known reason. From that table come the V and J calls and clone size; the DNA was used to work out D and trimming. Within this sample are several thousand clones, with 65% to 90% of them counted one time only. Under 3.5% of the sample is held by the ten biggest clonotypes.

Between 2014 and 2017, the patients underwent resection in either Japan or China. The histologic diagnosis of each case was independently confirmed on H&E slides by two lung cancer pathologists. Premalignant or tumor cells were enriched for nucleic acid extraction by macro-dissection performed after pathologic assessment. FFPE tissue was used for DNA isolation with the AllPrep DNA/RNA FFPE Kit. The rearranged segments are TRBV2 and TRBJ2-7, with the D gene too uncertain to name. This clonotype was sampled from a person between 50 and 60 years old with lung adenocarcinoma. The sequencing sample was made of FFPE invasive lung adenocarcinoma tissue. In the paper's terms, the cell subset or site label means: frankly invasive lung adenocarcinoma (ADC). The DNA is TGTGCCAGCAGTGGTTTAGGGGAGCAGTACTTC. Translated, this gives CASSGLGEQYF.